This TCR beta chain came from a study of blood T cell repertoires in COVID-19. Overall study: The analysed material was cDNA or gDNA that came from T cells, B-cell-depleted T cells, or PBMCs.

The CDR3 is made up of 11 amino acids. From germline, CDR1 is SEHNR and CDR2 FQNEAQ (reference sequence). Using immunoSEQ multiplex PCR, the repertoire was profiled, and TCRdb retains in-frame clones only, with some absent. Of about 310,000 clones in the sample, approximately 90% were seen once. This chain connects TRBV7-9 to TRBJ2-7; D unclear. The J call is uncertain, as TRBJ2-5 better fits the DNA end. The clonotype comes from a man between 18 and 29 years old with active or convalescent COVID-19. Sequencing was performed on peripheral blood. CDR3 coding DNA: TGTGCCAGCAGCTTGTGGGAGACCCAGTACTTC. It specifies CASSLWETQYF.